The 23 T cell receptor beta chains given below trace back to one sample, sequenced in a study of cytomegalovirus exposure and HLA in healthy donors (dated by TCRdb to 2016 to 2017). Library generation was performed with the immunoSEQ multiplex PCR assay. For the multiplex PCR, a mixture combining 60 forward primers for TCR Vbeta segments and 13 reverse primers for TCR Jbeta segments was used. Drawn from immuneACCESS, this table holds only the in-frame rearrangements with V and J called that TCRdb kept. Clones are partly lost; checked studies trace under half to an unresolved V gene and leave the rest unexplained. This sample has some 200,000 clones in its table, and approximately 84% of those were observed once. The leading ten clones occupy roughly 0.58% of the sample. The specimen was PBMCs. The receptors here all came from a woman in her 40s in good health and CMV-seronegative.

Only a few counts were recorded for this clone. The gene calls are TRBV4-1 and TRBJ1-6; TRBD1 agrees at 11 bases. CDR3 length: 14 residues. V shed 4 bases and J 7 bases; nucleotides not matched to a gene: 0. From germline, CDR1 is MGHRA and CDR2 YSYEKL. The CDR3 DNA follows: TGCGCCAGCAGCCGGGACAGGGGGAATTCACCCCTCCACTTT. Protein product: CASSRDRGNSPLHF.

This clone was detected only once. The CDR3 DNA sequence: TGTGCCACCAGCAGATCCCACCCAGGCGTGTTCTTGTTCTTC. Translation gives CATSRSHPGVFLFF. The chain carries TRBV15 and TRBJ2-1; D ambiguous. Trimming removed 2 bases from V and 15 bases from J, with 20 bases in between. The CDR3 contains 14 residues. CDR1 is LNHNV, CDR2 YYDKDF, per germline (reference sequence).

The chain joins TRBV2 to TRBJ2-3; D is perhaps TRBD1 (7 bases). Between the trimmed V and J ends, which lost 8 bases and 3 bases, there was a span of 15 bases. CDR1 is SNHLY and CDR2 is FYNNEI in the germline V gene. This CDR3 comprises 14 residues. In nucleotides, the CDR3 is TGTGCCAGCGGGGGCAGGGGGGCAACAGATACGCAGTATTTT. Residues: CASGGRGATDTQYF.

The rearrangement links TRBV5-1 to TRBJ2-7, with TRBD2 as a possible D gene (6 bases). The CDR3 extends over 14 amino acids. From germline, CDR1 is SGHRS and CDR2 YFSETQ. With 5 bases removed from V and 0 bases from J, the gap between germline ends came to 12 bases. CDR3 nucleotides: TGCGCCAGCAGAGCAGGACTAAGCTCCTACGAGCAGTACTTC. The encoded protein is CASRAGLSSYEQYF.

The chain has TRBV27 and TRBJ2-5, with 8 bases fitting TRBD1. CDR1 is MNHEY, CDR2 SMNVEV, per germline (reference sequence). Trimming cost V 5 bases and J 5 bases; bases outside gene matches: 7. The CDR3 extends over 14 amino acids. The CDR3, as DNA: TGTGCCAGCAGTGAGTCGGACAGGGCGGAGACCCAGTACTTC. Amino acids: CASSESDRAETQYF.

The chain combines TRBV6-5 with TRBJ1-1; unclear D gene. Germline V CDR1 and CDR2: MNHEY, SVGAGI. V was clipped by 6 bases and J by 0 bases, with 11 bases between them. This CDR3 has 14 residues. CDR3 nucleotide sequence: TGTGCCAGCAGCCCGCTTACACTGAACACTGAAGCTTTCTTT. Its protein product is CASSPLTLNTEAFF.

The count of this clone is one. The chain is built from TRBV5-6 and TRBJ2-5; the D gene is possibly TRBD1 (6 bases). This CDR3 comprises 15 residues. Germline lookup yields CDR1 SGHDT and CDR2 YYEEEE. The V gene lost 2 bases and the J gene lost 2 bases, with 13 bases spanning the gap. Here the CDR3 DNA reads TGTGCCAGCAGCTTCGGCAGGGGCGGTCAAGAGACCCAGTACTTC. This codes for CASSFGRGGQETQYF.

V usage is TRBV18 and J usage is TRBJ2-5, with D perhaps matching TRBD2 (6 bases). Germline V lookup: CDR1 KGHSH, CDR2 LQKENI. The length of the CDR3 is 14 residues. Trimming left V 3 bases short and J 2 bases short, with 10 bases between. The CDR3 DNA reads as TGTGCCAGCTCACCCGGTGGGGGGCAAGAGACCCAGTACTTC. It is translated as CASSPGGGQETQYF.

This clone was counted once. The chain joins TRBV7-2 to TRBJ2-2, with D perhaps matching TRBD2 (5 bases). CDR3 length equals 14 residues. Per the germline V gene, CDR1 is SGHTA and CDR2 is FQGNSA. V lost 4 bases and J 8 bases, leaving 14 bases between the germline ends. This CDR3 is CASSWAGSGGELFF. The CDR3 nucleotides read TGTGCCAGCAGCTGGGCGGGCTCCGGTGGGGAGCTGTTTTTT. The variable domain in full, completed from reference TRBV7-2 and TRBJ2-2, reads GAGVSQSPSNKVTEKGKDVELRCDPISGHTALYWYRQSLGQGLEFLIYFQGNSAPDKSGLPSDRFSAERTGGSVSTLTIQRTQQEDSAVYLCASSWAGSGGELFFGEGSRLTVL.

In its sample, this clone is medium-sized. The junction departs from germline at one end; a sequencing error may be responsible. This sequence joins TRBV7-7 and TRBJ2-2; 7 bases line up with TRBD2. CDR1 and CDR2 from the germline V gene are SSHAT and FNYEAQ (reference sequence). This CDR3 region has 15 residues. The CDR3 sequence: CASSSERGHTGELFF. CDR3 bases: TGTGCTAGCAGCAGTGAGCGGGGTCACACCGGGGAGCTGTTTTTT.

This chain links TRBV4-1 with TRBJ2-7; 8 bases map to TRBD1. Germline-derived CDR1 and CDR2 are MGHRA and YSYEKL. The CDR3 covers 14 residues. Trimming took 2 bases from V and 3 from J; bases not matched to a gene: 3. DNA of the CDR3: TGCGCCAGCAGCCAAATCACAGGGGGCTACGAGCAGTACTTC. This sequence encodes CASSQITGGYEQYF.

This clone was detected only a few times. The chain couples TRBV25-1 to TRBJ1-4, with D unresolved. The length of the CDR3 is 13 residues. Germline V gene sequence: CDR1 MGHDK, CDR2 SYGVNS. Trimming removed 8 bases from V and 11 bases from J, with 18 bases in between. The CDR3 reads CASRGANMRKLFF. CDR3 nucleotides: TGTGCCAGCCGAGGCGCGAATATGAGGAAACTGTTTTTT.

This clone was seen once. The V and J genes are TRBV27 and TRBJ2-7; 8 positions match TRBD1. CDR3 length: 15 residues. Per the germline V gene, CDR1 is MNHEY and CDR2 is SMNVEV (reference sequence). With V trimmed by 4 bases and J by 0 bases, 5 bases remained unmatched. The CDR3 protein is CASSSRTGISYEQYF. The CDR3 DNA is TGTGCCAGCAGTTCTAGGACAGGGATCTCCTACGAGCAGTACTTC.

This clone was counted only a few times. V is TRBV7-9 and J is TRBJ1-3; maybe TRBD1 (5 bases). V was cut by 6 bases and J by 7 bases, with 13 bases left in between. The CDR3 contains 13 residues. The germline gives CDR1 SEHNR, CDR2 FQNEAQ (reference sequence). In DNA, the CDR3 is TGTGCCAGCAGTTCCCGCCGGGGGAACACCATATATTTT. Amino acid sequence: CASSSRRGNTIYF.

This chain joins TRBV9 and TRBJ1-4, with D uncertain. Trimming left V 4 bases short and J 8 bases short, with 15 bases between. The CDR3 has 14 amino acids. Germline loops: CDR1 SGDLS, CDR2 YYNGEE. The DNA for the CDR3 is TGTGCCAGCAGCCTGGAGGGCAGTGGCGAAAAACTGTTTTTT. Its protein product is CASSLEGSGEKLFF.

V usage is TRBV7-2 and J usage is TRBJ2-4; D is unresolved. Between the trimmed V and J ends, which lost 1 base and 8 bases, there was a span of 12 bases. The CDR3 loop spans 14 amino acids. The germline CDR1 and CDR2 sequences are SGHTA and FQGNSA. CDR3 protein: CASSLVGQGDIQYF. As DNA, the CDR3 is TGTGCCAGCAGCTTAGTGGGCCAAGGCGACATTCAGTACTTC.

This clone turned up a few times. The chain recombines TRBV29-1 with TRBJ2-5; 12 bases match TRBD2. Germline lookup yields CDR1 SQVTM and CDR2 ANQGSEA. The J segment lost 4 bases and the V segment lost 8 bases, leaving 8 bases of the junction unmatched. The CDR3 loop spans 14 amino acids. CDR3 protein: CSSRGLAGSETQYF. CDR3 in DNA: TGCAGCAGCAGGGGACTAGCGGGTTCAGAGACCCAGTACTTC.

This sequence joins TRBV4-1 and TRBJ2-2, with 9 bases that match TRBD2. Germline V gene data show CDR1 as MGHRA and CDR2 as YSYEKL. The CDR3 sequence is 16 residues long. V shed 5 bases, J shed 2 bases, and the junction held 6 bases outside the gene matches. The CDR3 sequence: CASSARGGDNTGELFF. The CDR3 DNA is TGCGCCAGCAGCGCGCGGGGGGGCGACAACACCGGGGAGCTGTTTTTT.

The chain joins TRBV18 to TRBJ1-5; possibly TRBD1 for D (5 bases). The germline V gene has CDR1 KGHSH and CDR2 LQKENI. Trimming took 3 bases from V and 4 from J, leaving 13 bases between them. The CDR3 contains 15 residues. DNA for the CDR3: TGTGCCAGCTCACCGAGAAATTCAGGGAATCAGCCCCAGCATTTT. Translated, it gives CASSPRNSGNQPQHF.

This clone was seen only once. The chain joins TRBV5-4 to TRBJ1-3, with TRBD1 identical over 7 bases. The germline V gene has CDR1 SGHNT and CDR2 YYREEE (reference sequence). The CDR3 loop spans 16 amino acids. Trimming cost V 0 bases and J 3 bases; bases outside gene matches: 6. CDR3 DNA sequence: TGTGCCAGCAGCTTGGACAGGGGATCGGGTGGAAACACCATATATTTT. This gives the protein CASSLDRGSGGNTIYF.

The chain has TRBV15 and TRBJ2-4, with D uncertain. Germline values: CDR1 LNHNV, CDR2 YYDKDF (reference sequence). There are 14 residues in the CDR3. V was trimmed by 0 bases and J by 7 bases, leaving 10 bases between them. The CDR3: CATSRDPSTNIQYF. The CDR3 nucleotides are TGTGCCACCAGCAGAGATCCGAGTACCAACATTCAGTACTTC.

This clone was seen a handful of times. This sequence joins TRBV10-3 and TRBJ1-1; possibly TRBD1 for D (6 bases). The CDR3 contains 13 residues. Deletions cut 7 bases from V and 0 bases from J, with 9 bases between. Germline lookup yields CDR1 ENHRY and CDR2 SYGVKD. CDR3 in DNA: TGTGCCATCAAACAGGGCATGAACACTGAAGCTTTCTTT. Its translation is CAIKQGMNTEAFF.

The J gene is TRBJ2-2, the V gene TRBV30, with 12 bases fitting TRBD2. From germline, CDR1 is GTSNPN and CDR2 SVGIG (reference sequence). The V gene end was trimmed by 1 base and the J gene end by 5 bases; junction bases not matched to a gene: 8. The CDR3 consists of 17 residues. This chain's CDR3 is CAWSAGRTSGDTGELFF. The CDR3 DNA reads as TGTGCCTGGAGTGCAGGGAGGACTAGCGGGGATACCGGGGAGCTGTTTTTT. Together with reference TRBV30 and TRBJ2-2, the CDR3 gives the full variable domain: SQTIHQWPATLVQPVGSPLSLECTVEGTSNPNLYWYRQAAGRGLQLLFYSVGIGQISSEVPQNLSASRPQDRQFILSSKKLLLSDSGFYLCAWSAGRTSGDTGELFFGEGSRLTVL.